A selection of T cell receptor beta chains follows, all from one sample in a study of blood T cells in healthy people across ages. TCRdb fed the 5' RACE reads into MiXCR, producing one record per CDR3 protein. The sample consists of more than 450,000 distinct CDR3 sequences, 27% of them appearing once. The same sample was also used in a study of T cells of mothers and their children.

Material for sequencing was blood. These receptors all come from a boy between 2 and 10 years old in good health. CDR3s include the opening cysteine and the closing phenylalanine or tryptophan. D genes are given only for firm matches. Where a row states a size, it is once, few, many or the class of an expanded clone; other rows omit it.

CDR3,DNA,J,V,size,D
CSATLAGGRETQYF,TGCAGTGCTACCCTAGCGGGGGGACGGGAGACCCAGTACTTC,TRBJ2-5,TRBV20-1,.,TRBD2
CASSPGADYGYTF,TGTGCCAGCAGTCCGGGGGCTGACTATGGCTACACCTTC,TRBJ1-2,TRBV25-1,many,.
CASSLRTGGNTEAFF,TGCGCCAGCAGCTTGCGGACAGGGGGCAACACTGAAGCTTTCTTT,TRBJ1-1,TRBV5-1,.,TRBD1
CASSVGGTGGYEQYF,TGTGCCAGCAGCGTAGGTGGGACAGGGGGCTACGAGCAGTACTTC,TRBJ2-7,TRBV9,.,TRBD1
CASSTGSGSNQPQHF,TGTGCCAGCTCAACCGGATCGGGGAGCAATCAGCCCCAGCATTTT,TRBJ1-5,TRBV18,.,.
CASSRSPRGDYGYTF,TGTGCCAGCAGTCGATCCCCCAGGGGAGACTATGGCTACACCTTC,TRBJ1-2,TRBV6-1,once,.
CASSPGGGNAFYNEQFF,TGCGCCAGCAGCCCCGGGGGAGGGAACGCGTTCTACAATGAGCAGTTCTTC,TRBJ2-1,TRBV10-2,.,TRBD2
CASSLEGTGGEQYF,TGCGCCAGCAGCCTTGAGGGGACAGGGGGCGAGCAGTACTTC,TRBJ2-7,TRBV4-1,.,TRBD1
CASRLGSGSSYNEQFF,TGTGCCAGCAGGCTTGGTAGCGGAAGCTCCTACAATGAGCAGTTCTTC,TRBJ2-1,TRBV6-2/TRBV6-3,few,.
CASSLDSGSNLVGYYNEQFF,TGTGCCAGCAGTTTGGATTCCGGGAGTAATCTTGTAGGGTACTACAATGAGCAGTTCTTC,TRBJ2-1,TRBV28,few,.
CASSWTSGGSQDTQYF,TGTGCCAGCAGCTGGACTAGCGGGGGGTCCCAAGATACGCAGTATTTT,TRBJ2-3,TRBV7-2,.,TRBD2
CASSLGGSGNIQYF,TGTGCCAGCAGTTTAGGCGGGAGTGGAAACATTCAGTACTTC,TRBJ2-4,TRBV28,.,TRBD2
CSASGGGIPGNTIYF,TGCAGTGCTAGCGGCGGGGGCATTCCTGGAAACACCATATATTTT,TRBJ1-3,TRBV20-1,.,.
CASSSTPLYGYTF,TGTGCCAGCAGTTCCACACCTCTATATGGCTACACCTTC,TRBJ1-2,TRBV27,few,.
CASTFQRGAGTDTQYF,TGTGCCAGCACCTTCCAGCGGGGGGCTGGAACAGATACGCAGTATTTT,TRBJ2-3,TRBV28,.,TRBD2
CASSLDQGMNTEAFF,TGTGCCAGCAGTTTAGACCAAGGGATGAACACTGAAGCTTTCTTT,TRBJ1-1,TRBV27,.,.
CASSPLRQKATEAFF,TGTGCCAGCAGCCCCCTTCGCCAAAAGGCCACTGAAGCTTTCTTT,TRBJ1-1,TRBV7-9,few,.
CSAGPSGRALYTQYF,TGCAGTGCTGGGCCTAGCGGGAGGGCCCTCTATACGCAGTATTTT,TRBJ2-3,TRBV20-1,.,TRBD2
CASSPGLGVGTEAFF,TGTGCCAGCAGCCCAGGACTGGGGGTTGGCACTGAAGCTTTCTTT,TRBJ1-1,TRBV9,.,.
CASSLAGRSGANVLTF,TGTGCCAGCAGCTTGGCCGGCAGATCTGGGGCCAACGTCCTGACTTTC,TRBJ2-6,TRBV5-4,.,.
CSAQQGAETQYF,TGCAGCGCCCAACAGGGGGCTGAGACCCAGTACTTC,TRBJ2-5,TRBV29-1,few,TRBD1
CASSRVPQPQHF,TGCGCCAGCAGCAGGGTCCCTCAGCCCCAGCATTTT,TRBJ1-5,TRBV10-2,.,.
CASSPVGGTNTEAFF,TGTGCCAGCTCACCAGTAGGCGGTACTAACACTGAAGCTTTCTTT,TRBJ1-1,TRBV18,.,.
CASSYFGYSTDTQYF,TGTGCCAGCAGTTACTTTGGATACAGCACAGATACGCAGTATTTT,TRBJ2-3,TRBV6-5,.,.
CSVSQGSGKNIQYF,TGCAGCGTCTCCCAGGGGTCAGGCAAAAACATTCAGTACTTC,TRBJ2-4,TRBV29-1,few,.
CASTGGYNEQFF,TGTGCCAGCACCGGGGGCTACAATGAGCAGTTCTTC,TRBJ2-1,TRBV27,.,.
CASVQGDYEQYF,TGTGCCAGCGTTCAGGGAGACTACGAGCAGTACTTC,TRBJ2-7,TRBV2,few,.
CASSAGGLAANTGELFF,TGTGCCAGCAGTGCTGGGGGGCTAGCGGCGAACACCGGGGAGCTGTTTTTT,TRBJ2-2,TRBV25-1,few,.